These 21 T cell receptor beta chains originate from one sample sequenced in a study of graft-versus-host responses after intestinal transplantation. The antigens these receptors bind are not known. Clones were sequenced by immunoSEQ multiplex PCR, and TCRdb holds only the in-frame ones, with some missing. This table holds some 130,000 clones, over 80% found once. The starting material was unstimulated CD4+ T cells sorted from spleen or lymph node cells, obtained before intestinal transplant. All receptors come from a human donor who received an intestinal transplant.

This clone appeared a single time. The V and J genes are TRBV28 and TRBJ1-2; D ambiguous. The CDR3 consists of 14 residues. Germline assignment: CDR1 MDHEN and CDR2 SYDVKM. Trimming shortened V by 7 bases and J by 9 bases, and 21 bases separated the two germline ends. The CDR3: CASTESGFPGSYTF. The CDR3, as DNA: TGTGCCAGCACCGAATCGGGCTTCCCTGGGAGCTACACCTTC.

The V call is TRBV5-1, the J call TRBJ2-7; D is possibly TRBD1 or TRBD2 (5 bases each). The length of the CDR3 is 15 residues. Trimming took 2 bases from V and 3 from J, leaving 15 bases between them. Germline lookup yields CDR1 SGHRS and CDR2 YFSETQ. In DNA form, the CDR3 reads TGCGCCAGCAGCTTCTCTCTCGGGGCGGGCTACGAGCAGTACTTC. It is translated as CASSFSLGAGYEQYF.

The V and J genes are TRBV5-1 and TRBJ1-1, with no clear D. The CDR3 length is 16 residues. Trimming stripped 2 bases from V and 3 bases from J, with 17 bases between. Germline CDR1 reads SGHRS; CDR2 reads YFSETQ. This CDR3 is CASSFGSLGPDTEAFF. The DNA for the CDR3 is TGCGCCAGCAGCTTTGGGTCTTTGGGTCCTGACACTGAAGCTTTCTTT.

V usage is TRBV10-3 and J usage is TRBJ2-3, with D perhaps TRBD2 (6 bases). The CDR3 runs to 14 residues. V lost 6 bases and J 3 bases, leaving 13 bases between the germline ends. Germline V CDR1 and CDR2: ENHRY, SYGVKD. The CDR3 here is CAIRRGRSTDTQYF. CDR3 DNA sequence: TGTGCCATCAGGCGGGGTAGGAGTACAGATACGCAGTATTTT.

CDR3 in DNA: TGTGCCAGCAGCGTATCTAGCACAGATACGCAGTATTTT. Residues: CASSVSSTDTQYF. The chain uses TRBV9 and TRBJ2-3; no reliable D call. The CDR3 has 13 amino acids. Germline values: CDR1 SGDLS, CDR2 YYNGEE. Trimming took off 1 base at V and 0 bases at J, with 3 bases between the two ends.

This clone was observed a few times. DNA for the CDR3: TGTGCCAGTAGTAAGTCGGGACAGGCACTATTCCAAGAGACCCAGTACTTC. Its translation is CASSKSGQALFQETQYF. The rearrangement uses TRBV19 and TRBJ2-5; 8 nucleotides line up with TRBD1. The CDR3 has 17 residues. J gave up 1 base and V 4 bases, and 11 bases lay outside the gene matches. CDR1 LNHDA and CDR2 SQIVND come from the germline V gene (reference sequence).

This clone was counted a single time. The rearrangement links TRBV27 to TRBJ2-7, with TRBD1 matching 11 bases. The germline CDR1 and CDR2 sequences are MNHEY and SMNVEV (reference sequence). J lost 1 base, V lost 3 bases, and 14 bases had no gene match. The CDR3 contains 19 residues. The CDR3 spells CASSFFLGQGARGSYEQYF. DNA of the CDR3: TGTGCCAGCAGTTTCTTTCTTGGACAGGGGGCACGAGGGTCCTACGAGCAGTACTTC.

The chain uses TRBV27 and TRBJ1-5; D not certain. Trimming removed 3 bases at V and 1 base at J, with 10 bases between. Germline-derived CDR1 and CDR2 are MNHEY and SMNVEV (reference sequence). The CDR3 covers 15 residues. DNA of the CDR3: TGTGCCAGCAGTTTCGTCGCAAGGAGCAATCAGCCCCAGCATTTT. Translation: CASSFVARSNQPQHF.

CDR3 sequence: CASSPRRGTSGPGEYF. The CDR3 DNA reads as TGTGCCAGCAGCCCCAGACGGGGGACTAGCGGTCCAGGGGAGTACTTC. The chain employs TRBV13 and TRBJ2-7; 11 bases map to TRBD2. Per germline, CDR1 PRHDT and CDR2 FYEKMQ (reference sequence). Trimming at V came to 5 bases and at J to 11 bases, leaving 17 bases not matched to a gene. This CDR3 spans 16 amino acids.

This clone was counted a single time. In DNA, the CDR3 is TGTGCCAGCAGCTGGCAAACGGGAAACACTGAAGCTTTCTTT. Translating it yields CASSWQTGNTEAFF. V is TRBV7-2 and J is TRBJ1-1; unclear D gene. The CDR3 spans 14 residues. Germline V gene lookup returns CDR1 SGHTA and CDR2 FQGNSA. V lost 4 bases to trimming and J lost 2 bases, with 11 bases between them.

V is TRBV28 and J is TRBJ1-5; D call uncertain. This CDR3 is 15 amino acids long. CDR1 and CDR2 from the germline V gene are MDHEN and SYDVKM. Trimming stripped 3 bases from V and 5 bases from J, with 14 bases between. In DNA form, the CDR3 reads TGTGCCAGCAGTTTTGGATTAAGGGTGTATCAGCCCCAGCATTTT. This translates into CASSFGLRVYQPQHF. Drawing the rest from reference TRBV28 and TRBJ1-5, the complete variable domain is DVKVTQSSRYLVKRTGEKVFLECVQDMDHENMFWYRQDPGLGLRLIYFSYDVKMKEKGDIPEGYSVSREKKERFSLILESASTNQTSMYLCASSFGLRVYQPQHFGDGTRLSIL.

The chain combines TRBV2 with TRBJ2-7, with D maybe TRBD2 (5 bases). CDR1 is SNHLY, CDR2 FYNNEI, per germline. The CDR3 contains 11 residues. The V end was cut by 4 bases, the J end by 12 bases, with 13 bases between. CDR3 residues: CASSVGLAWYF. The DNA for the CDR3 is TGTGCCAGCAGTGTCGGCCTAGCATGGTACTTC. The variable domain in full, with the rest retrieved from reference TRBV2 and TRBJ2-7, is EPEVTQTPSHQVTQMGQEVILRCVPISNHLYFYWYRQILGQKVEFLVSFYNNEISEKSEIFDDQFSVERPDGSNFTLKIRSTKLEDSAMYFCASSVGLAWYFGPGTRLTVT.

This sequence joins TRBV6-5 and TRBJ2-6; D is undetermined. V was trimmed by 6 bases and J by 0 bases, leaving 9 bases between them. The germline CDR1 and CDR2 sequences are MNHEY and SVGAGI. This CDR3 is built from 15 residues. Here the CDR3 DNA reads TGTGCCAGCAGGCTCAGGATCTCTGGGGCCAACGTCCTGACTTTC. Encoded protein: CASRLRISGANVLTF.

The V gene is TRBV19, the J gene TRBJ1-3, with unresolved D. The CDR3 is 16 amino acids. The germline CDR1 and CDR2 sequences are LNHDA and SQIVND (reference sequence). V gave up 2 bases and J gave up 0 bases, with 11 bases separating them. CDR3 sequence (DNA): TGTGCCAGTAGTATACCGCGGGGAGTCTCTGGAAACACCATATATTTT. It yields the protein CASSIPRGVSGNTIYF.

This chain joins TRBV6-5 and TRBJ1-2; possibly TRBD1 for D (5 bases). CDR1 is MNHEY and CDR2 is SVGAGI in the germline V gene. The CDR3 loop spans 15 amino acids. V was shortened by 0 bases and J by 5 bases, with 13 bases between the two germline ends. CDR3 sequence reads: CASSYSGLFLYGYTF. The CDR3 DNA reads TGTGCCAGCAGTTACTCGGGGCTTTTCCTTTATGGCTACACCTTC.

A remark on this clone: At the DNA level, this CDR3 is encoded by other sequences in the same sample as well. The gene calls are TRBV28 and TRBJ1-2, with D possibly TRBD1 on 5 matching bases. In germline, CDR1 is MDHEN, CDR2 SYDVKM. This CDR3 is built from 12 residues. V lost 3 bases to trimming and J lost 8 bases, with 10 bases between them. This CDR3 reads CASSLWQGGYTF. The DNA of the CDR3 is TGTGCCAGCAGTTTGTGGCAGGGCGGCTACACCTTC.

The CDR3 loop reads CASGGPSTDTQYF. The CDR3 coding sequence is TGCGCCAGCGGAGGACCCAGCACAGATACGCAGTATTTT. The V call is TRBV10-1, the J call TRBJ2-3; tentatively, D is TRBD2 (5 bases). The CDR3 is 13 amino acids. V was clipped by 8 bases and J by 0 bases, with 9 bases between them. Per germline, CDR1 WNHNN and CDR2 SYGVQD (reference sequence).

V gene TRBV7-3 combines with J gene TRBJ2-7, with 8 bases aligning to TRBD2. This CDR3 has 14 amino acids. With V trimmed by 4 bases and J by 0 bases, 2 bases remained unmatched. CDR1 and CDR2 from the germline V gene are SGHTA and FQGTGA. The CDR3 loop reads CASSSREGSYEQYF. Here the CDR3 DNA reads TGTGCCAGCAGCTCCCGGGAGGGCTCCTACGAGCAGTACTTC.

The chain couples TRBV7-9 to TRBJ2-2, with D perhaps TRBD1 (6 bases). Germline V lookup: CDR1 SEHNR, CDR2 FQNEAQ (reference sequence). The CDR3 has 15 amino acids. V lost 5 bases and J lost 7, with 17 bases in between. The CDR3 sequence: CASSELGTMGGELFF. The CDR3 DNA follows: TGTGCCAGCAGCGAACTCGGGACAATGGGCGGGGAGCTGTTTTTT.

The chain joins TRBV6-5 to TRBJ1-4; 7 positions match TRBD1. CDR1 is MNHEY, CDR2 SVGAGI, per germline. V shed 10 bases and J 4 bases; nucleotides not matched to a gene: 12. The CDR3 runs to 15 residues. CDR3 region: CATGGADRRNEKLFF. The CDR3 DNA follows: TGTGCCACCGGAGGCGCGGACAGGCGTAATGAAAAACTGTTTTTT.

The chain carries TRBV19 and TRBJ1-4; D perhaps matches TRBD1 (6 bases). This CDR3 has 15 residues. Germline CDR1 LNHDA, CDR2 SQIVND (reference sequence). V lost 6 bases to trimming and J lost 0 bases, with 11 bases between them. The CDR3 spells CASSPGAATNEKLFF. For the CDR3, the DNA is TGTGCCAGTAGCCCAGGGGCGGCAACTAATGAAAAACTGTTTTTT. Full variable domain (missing parts from reference TRBV19 and TRBJ1-4): DGGITQSPKYLFRKEGQNVTLSCEQNLNHDAMYWYRQDPGQGLRLIYYSQIVNDFQKGDIAEGYSVSREKKESFPLTVTSAQKNPTAFYLCASSPGAATNEKLFFGSGTQLSVL.